A single sample is the source of the 32 T cell receptor beta chains below, sequenced in a study of response to subunit inactivated influenza vaccine. One entry per CDR3 protein, called by TCRdb with MiXCR from the RT-PCR reads. This sample has more than 150,000 distinct CDR3 sequences, with 9.5% to 12% found just once. The specimen was CD8+ T cells sorted from PBMCs, collected less than 30 months after vaccination. The receptors originated from a man between 50 and 75 years old who received an inactivated influenza vaccine.

The chain recombines TRBV11-2 with TRBJ2-1; possible D gene TRBD1, 6 bases. V lost 1 base and J 8 bases, leaving 12 bases between the germline ends. This CDR3 comprises 14 residues. Germline V CDR1 and CDR2: SGHAT, FQNNGV. CDR3 sequence: CASSLVFGGHEQFF. CDR3 sequence (DNA): TGTGCCAGCAGCTTAGTTTTTGGGGGCCATGAGCAGTTCTTC.

This clonotype was detected ten times or more. The chain employs TRBV7-2 and TRBJ2-7; 10 bases are a match to TRBD2. The ends lost 3 bases at V and 4 bases at J; junction bases unmatched: 3. CDR3 length equals 14 residues. Per the germline V gene, CDR1 is SGHTA and CDR2 is FQGNSA. In DNA, the CDR3 is TGTGCCAGCAGCTTTAGCGGGGGGTTATACGAGCAGTACTTC. Residues: CASSFSGGLYEQYF.

The gene calls are TRBV20-1 and TRBJ2-7; the D is unclear. CDR1 and CDR2 (germline): DFQATT, SNEGSKA (reference sequence). Trimming took off 7 bases at V and 3 bases at J, with 10 bases between the two ends. The CDR3 totals 11 residues. CDR3 DNA: TGCAGTGTTCCTTTAGGCTACGAGCAGTACTTC. The encoded protein is CSVPLGYEQYF.

The table lists this clonotype with many counts. The CDR3 DNA is TGTGCCAGCAGGGGACAGCTCTACAATGAGCAGTTCTTC. This sequence encodes CASRGQLYNEQFF. The V gene is TRBV12-3 or TRBV12-4, the J gene TRBJ2-1; 7 bases are a match to TRBD1. J was trimmed by 3 bases and V by 6 bases; bases with no gene match: 2. This CDR3 region has 13 residues.

This clonotype was found a few times. The chain joins TRBV20-1 to TRBJ2-3; D might be TRBD1 or TRBD2, each matching 5 bases. The V end was cut by 0 bases, the J end by 5 bases, with 15 bases between. This CDR3 has 15 amino acids. Germline values: CDR1 DFQATT, CDR2 SNEGSKA (reference sequence). In DNA, the CDR3 is TGCAGTGCTAGAGATCTTGGGGGAGTGGGAGATACGCAGTATTTT. It is translated as CSARDLGGVGDTQYF.

This clonotype was seen more than once but under ten times. The chain's CDR3 is CASSLEGQGRHEQFF. DNA of the CDR3: TGTGCCAGCAGCTTAGAGGGACAGGGGCGTCATGAGCAGTTCTTC. V gene TRBV11-1 combines with J gene TRBJ2-1; TRBD1 matches at 10 bases. The J segment lost 8 bases and the V segment lost 1 base, leaving 5 bases of the junction unmatched. Germline loops: CDR1 SGHAT, CDR2 FQDESV (reference sequence). This CDR3 has 15 residues.

This clonotype was detected a few times. V is TRBV7-8 and J is TRBJ1-2; D perhaps matches TRBD1 (6 bases). Germline V gives CDR1 SGHVS, CDR2 FQNEAQ. CDR3 length equals 15 residues. The V end lost 5 bases, the J end lost 4 bases, and 17 bases lay between the germline ends. The CDR3 DNA reads TGTGCCAGCAGCCCAGAGGGGGGGCGCTTCTATGGCTACACCTTC. Amino acids: CASSPEGGRFYGYTF.

This clonotype was recorded many times. This chain connects TRBV2 to TRBJ1-1; D unresolved. CDR1 is SNHLY and CDR2 is FYNNEI in the germline V gene. Deletions cut 3 bases from V and 1 base from J, with 3 bases between. This CDR3 has 12 residues. CDR3 coding DNA: TGTGCCAGCAGTGATTGGAACACTGAAGCTTTCTTT. Translation gives CASSDWNTEAFF. Complete variable domain (other parts from reference TRBV2 and TRBJ1-1): EPEVTQTPSHQVTQMGQEVILRCVPISNHLYFYWYRQILGQKVEFLVSFYNNEISEKSEIFDDQFSVERPDGSNFTLKIRSTKLEDSAMYFCASSDWNTEAFFGQGTRLTVV.

The chain has TRBV7-8 and TRBJ1-1; D may be TRBD1 (6 bases). Germline V lookup: CDR1 SGHVS, CDR2 FQNEAQ. There are 14 residues in the CDR3. Trimming left V 5 bases short and J 4 bases short, with 14 bases between. The CDR3 region has the DNA TGTGCCAGCAGCCCCGGGGGGGCACTCACTGAAGCTTTCTTT. This sequence encodes CASSPGGALTEAFF.

This chain links TRBV7-3 with TRBJ1-1, with unresolved D. The CDR3 is made up of 14 amino acids. The V end was cut by 5 bases, the J end by 1 base, with 11 bases between. CDR1 is SGHTA, CDR2 FQGTGA, per germline. CDR3 in amino acids: CASSPLGGNTEAFF. The CDR3 region has the DNA TGTGCCAGCAGCCCCCTAGGTGGGAACACTGAAGCTTTCTTT.

This chain links TRBV7-2 with TRBJ2-7; D gene uncertain. With 5 bases removed from V and 9 bases from J, the gap between germline ends came to 14 bases. The CDR3 is 12 residues long. The germline gives CDR1 SGHTA, CDR2 FQGNSA. CDR3 nucleotide sequence: TGTGCCAGCAGCCTCGGGTCGTTCGGGCAGTACTTC. Translating it yields CASSLGSFGQYF.

Only a few counts were recorded for this clonotype. DNA for the CDR3: TGCGCCAGCAGCCAAGACCCGGGACTAGGGAGGTACAATGAGCAGTTCTTC. Its translation: CASSQDPGLGRYNEQFF. V is TRBV4-3 and J is TRBJ2-1; 8 bases align to TRBD2. This CDR3 region has 17 residues. Trimming cost V 0 bases and J 4 bases; bases outside gene matches: 8. Germline V CDR1 and CDR2: LGHNA, YSLEER.

The V gene is TRBV27, the J gene TRBJ2-7; a weak D match, TRBD2 (6 bases). The CDR3 sequence is 15 residues long. Trimming removed 4 bases at V and 6 bases at J, with 19 bases between. Germline CDR1 reads MNHEY; CDR2 reads SMNVEV (reference sequence). The CDR3 region has the DNA TGTGCCAGCAGTTCCCGGGACTCCAGATGGAGCGAGCAGTACTTC. Encoded protein: CASSSRDSRWSEQYF.

The J gene is TRBJ1-5, the V gene TRBV6-4; tentatively, D is TRBD1 (5 bases). The germline CDR1 and CDR2 sequences are MRHNA and SNTAGT. The V end was cut by 3 bases, the J end by 2 bases, with 11 bases between. This CDR3 spans 15 amino acids. Written as DNA, the CDR3 is TGTGCCAGCAGTGATGGTCACAGGTGCAATCAGCCCCAGCATTTT. The encoded protein is CASSDGHRCNQPQHF.

V is TRBV12-3 or TRBV12-4 and J is TRBJ2-7; D might be TRBD1 (6 bases). The CDR3 extends over 13 amino acids. Trimming removed 4 bases at V and 2 bases at J, with 9 bases between. This chain's CDR3 is CASSWGQPYEQYF. DNA of the CDR3: TGTGCCAGCAGTTGGGGGCAGCCCTACGAGCAGTACTTC.

V usage is TRBV4-3 and J usage is TRBJ2-2; D is unclear. The length of the CDR3 is 14 residues. In germline, CDR1 is LGHNA, CDR2 YSLEER. V was shortened by 4 bases and J by 1 base, with 7 bases between the two germline ends. CDR3 sequence reads: CASSLMWNTGELFF. CDR3 bases: TGCGCCAGCAGCCTCATGTGGAACACCGGGGAGCTGTTTTTT.

This clonotype was seen a handful of times. The chain recombines TRBV14 with TRBJ2-1; TRBD2 is a possible D gene (5 bases). This CDR3 comprises 14 residues. With 0 bases removed from V and 7 bases from J, the gap between germline ends came to 10 bases. Germline CDR1 reads SGHDN; CDR2 reads FVKESK. CDR3 sequence: CASSQEPGMNEQFF. CDR3 sequence (DNA): TGTGCCAGCAGCCAAGAACCGGGGATGAATGAGCAGTTCTTC.

The table lists this clonotype with many counts. The genes are TRBV3-1 and TRBJ2-1, with D unclear. The CDR3 length is 15 residues. V was cut by 1 base and J by 7 bases, with 14 bases left in between. The germline CDR1 and CDR2 sequences are LGHDT and YNNKEL (reference sequence). The CDR3 region is CASSQGFPVVNEQFF. The CDR3 DNA is TGTGCCAGCAGCCAAGGCTTTCCGGTGGTGAATGAGCAGTTCTTC.

The rearrangement joins TRBV24-1 to TRBJ2-2; a possible D gene is TRBD1 (5 bases). The CDR3 loop spans 16 amino acids. V was clipped by 1 base and J by 2 bases, with 10 bases between them. The germline V gene has CDR1 KGHDR and CDR2 SFDVKD. This CDR3 reads CATSDLRQGNTGELFF. The CDR3, as DNA: TGTGCCACCAGTGATTTACGGCAGGGTAACACCGGGGAGCTGTTTTTT.

This clonotype was observed a handful of times. The rearrangement uses TRBV20-1 and TRBJ2-7; a possible D gene is TRBD1 (5 bases). The V gene lost 6 bases and the J gene lost 0 bases, with 12 bases spanning the gap. Germline values: CDR1 DFQATT, CDR2 SNEGSKA (reference sequence). The CDR3 extends over 13 amino acids. For the CDR3, the DNA is TGCAGTGCCTCGGACACGAGCTCCTACGAGCAGTACTTC. Amino acids: CSASDTSSYEQYF.

The CDR3 DNA follows: TGTGCCAGCAGCGTCGGGAGTTCGTCCTACAATGAGCAGTTCTTC. The encoded protein is CASSVGSSSYNEQFF. V usage is TRBV9 and J usage is TRBJ2-1, with a weak D call TRBD2 (6 bases). CDR1 SGDLS and CDR2 YYNGEE come from the germline V gene. CDR3 length: 15 amino acids. The V end lost 2 bases, the J end lost 1 base, and 10 bases lay between the germline ends.

This clonotype occurred a few times. V and J are TRBV7-9 and TRBJ2-1; a possible D gene is TRBD2 (6 bases). CDR3 length: 13 residues. V was shortened by 5 bases and J by 6 bases, with 11 bases between the two germline ends. Germline CDR1 reads SEHNR; CDR2 reads FQNEAQ (reference sequence). The CDR3 region has the DNA TGTGCCAGCAGCCAGAGTAGCGGCAATGAGCAGTTCTTC. It is translated as CASSQSSGNEQFF.

The gene calls are TRBV11-2 and TRBJ2-7; D might be TRBD1 (6 bases). Germline V lookup: CDR1 SGHAT, CDR2 FQNNGV. Deletions cut 3 bases from V and 2 bases from J, with 11 bases between. This CDR3 contains 14 residues. In DNA, the CDR3 is TGTGCCAGCAGCTTCCCGGACAGTCCCTACGAGCAGTACTTC. Its protein is CASSFPDSPYEQYF.

The chain carries TRBV19 and TRBJ1-1; D is possibly TRBD1 (6 bases). Between the trimmed V and J ends, which lost 10 bases and 1 base, there was a span of 22 bases. CDR3 size: 16 residues. CDR1 LNHDA and CDR2 SQIVND come from the germline V gene (reference sequence). This chain's CDR3 is CATQLTGFGENTEAFF. The CDR3 region has the DNA TGTGCCACCCAACTTACAGGGTTTGGTGAGAACACTGAAGCTTTCTTT. The whole variable domain, filled in from reference TRBV19 and TRBJ1-1, reads DGGITQSPKYLFRKEGQNVTLSCEQNLNHDAMYWYRQDPGQGLRLIYYSQIVNDFQKGDIAEGYSVSREKKESFPLTVTSAQKNPTAFYLCATQLTGFGENTEAFFGQGTRLTVV.

The gene calls are TRBV28 and TRBJ2-7; perhaps D is TRBD1 or TRBD2 (5 bases each). This CDR3 comprises 13 residues. Germline V gives CDR1 MDHEN, CDR2 SYDVKM. V lost 2 bases and J lost 6, with 11 bases in between. The CDR3 loop reads CASSLMGESEQYF. The CDR3 DNA reads as TGTGCCAGCAGTTTAATGGGGGAAAGCGAGCAGTACTTC.

This clonotype has more than one count but fewer than ten. The chain links TRBV2 to TRBJ2-7, with D unresolved. The CDR3 extends over 12 amino acids. The V end lost 7 bases, the J end lost 5 bases, and 12 bases lay between the germline ends. Germline lookup yields CDR1 SNHLY and CDR2 FYNNEI. CDR3 sequence reads: CASTRRSDEQYF. The CDR3 DNA is TGTGCCAGCACTCGGCGTTCCGACGAGCAGTACTTC.

This clonotype was seen a handful of times. V usage is TRBV11-2 and J usage is TRBJ1-2; 7 bases agree with TRBD1. Per the germline V gene, CDR1 is SGHAT and CDR2 is FQNNGV. Losses at the gene ends were 10 bases for V and 9 bases for J; bases not matched to a gene: 8. This CDR3 is 11 amino acids long. DNA for the CDR3: TGTGCCACCTCGACAGGGTTGAGCTACACCTTC. Protein product: CATSTGLSYTF.

This clonotype appeared many times. The chain recombines TRBV9 with TRBJ2-7; the match to TRBD2 covers 7 bases. The CDR3 sequence is 13 residues long. Trimming took 5 bases from V and 1 from J; bases not matched to a gene: 3. CDR1 SGDLS and CDR2 YYNGEE come from the germline V gene. CDR3 residues: CASSVGGSYEQYF. DNA for the CDR3: TGTGCCAGCAGTGTGGGGGGGTCCTACGAGCAGTACTTC.

The V gene is TRBV20-1, the J gene TRBJ1-4, with D possibly being TRBD1 (5 bases). This CDR3 is 15 amino acids long. Germline CDR1 is DFQATT and CDR2 is SNEGSKA (reference sequence). V was shortened by 1 base and J by 4 bases, with 13 bases between the two germline ends. In nucleotides, the CDR3 is TGCAGTGCTAGAGCTTTGGAGACAGTTAATGAAAAACTGTTTTTT. Its protein is CSARALETVNEKLFF.

In its sample, this clonotype was seen a few times. The rearrangement uses TRBV20-1 and TRBJ2-3; 11 positions agree with TRBD2. This CDR3 comprises 16 residues. Germline V gives CDR1 DFQATT, CDR2 SNEGSKA (reference sequence). The V segment lost 1 base and the J segment 3 bases; nucleotides outside the gene matches: 6. CDR3 nucleotide sequence: TGCAGTGCTAGAGTATTAGCGGGAGGGTGGACAGATACGCAGTATTTT. Amino acid sequence: CSARVLAGGWTDTQYF.

The V call is TRBV2, the J call TRBJ1-6, with 7 bases aligning to TRBD1. Germline lookup yields CDR1 SNHLY and CDR2 FYNNEI. V gave up 4 bases and J gave up 6 bases; unmatched junction bases: 3. The CDR3 contains 14 residues. CDR3 DNA sequence: TGTGCCAGCAGTGTGACAGGGAGTAATTCACCCCTCCACTTT. Translated: CASSVTGSNSPLHF.

This chain joins TRBV5-6 and TRBJ2-2; the match to TRBD2 covers 10 bases. V was pared by 4 bases and J by 1 base, with 4 bases of the junction left unmatched. The CDR3 sequence is 16 residues long. Germline CDR1 reads SGHDT; CDR2 reads YYEEEE. The CDR3 DNA is TGTGCCAGCAGCCACCCTAGCGGGGGGAACACCGGGGAGCTGTTTTTT. Translated: CASSHPSGGNTGELFF.